The 12 T cell receptor beta chains below were found in one sample sequenced in a study of CD8 T cells in ankylosing spondylitis. TCRdb analysed the 5' RACE reads with MiXCR anew, one entry per CDR3 protein. The sample holds about 39,000 distinct CDR3 sequences, under 13% seen once. Sequencing used blood, either unsorted or a sorted T cell fraction (not recorded which). The receptors were sampled from a male donor with ankylosing spondylitis or in good health (not recorded which).

In its sample, this clonotype was seen many times. J is TRBJ2-7 and V is TRBV12-3 or TRBV12-4; D ambiguous. The V and J ends lost 6 bases and 3 bases respectively, with 9 bases between them. This CDR3 comprises 12 residues. Here the CDR3 DNA reads TGTGCCAGCAGAAGCCTTAGCTACGAGCAGTACTTC. Translating gives CASRSLSYEQYF.

This clonotype appeared many times. The chain carries TRBV5-4 and TRBJ1-1; D is unresolved. The V gene lost 0 bases and the J gene lost 1 base, with 13 bases spanning the gap. CDR1 and CDR2 from the germline V gene are SGHNT and YYREEE (reference sequence). The CDR3 loop spans 16 amino acids. The CDR3, as DNA: TGTGCCAGCAGCTTGGTGGGTGCGTTTCGGAACACTGAAGCTTTCTTT. It is translated as CASSLVGAFRNTEAFF.

Many counts were recorded for this clonotype. The chain combines TRBV5-6 with TRBJ2-1; D unresolved. CDR1 SGHDT and CDR2 YYEEEE come from the germline V gene. The CDR3 loop spans 11 amino acids. Trimming took off 0 bases at V and 9 bases at J, with 4 bases between the two ends. The CDR3 DNA sequence: TGTGCCAGCAGCTTGGCCGGTGAGCAGTTCTTC. Translation gives CASSLAGEQFF.

This clonotype was seen at least ten times. The chain is built from TRBV7-9 and TRBJ2-3; D uncertain. Germline V gives CDR1 SEHNR, CDR2 FQNEAQ (reference sequence). The V and J ends lost 5 bases and 6 bases respectively, with 18 bases between them. This CDR3 comprises 15 residues. This chain's CDR3 is CASSHRTQSLDTQYF. The CDR3 region has the DNA TGTGCCAGCAGCCACCGGACCCAGAGCTTGGATACGCAGTATTTT.

This clonotype is judged medium-sized. The CDR3 protein is CASSQSPGRGTDTQYF. Here the CDR3 DNA reads TGTGCCAGCAGCCAATCCCCGGGGCGGGGGACAGATACGCAGTATTTT. The chain is built from TRBV4-2 and TRBJ2-3, with TRBD2 matching 7 bases. The CDR3 is 16 amino acids. Germline assignment: CDR1 LGHNA and CDR2 YNFKEQ. With V trimmed by 2 bases and J by 3 bases, 8 bases remained unmatched.

This clonotype has a handful of counts. The gene calls are TRBV24-1 and TRBJ2-2; D gene uncertain. The CDR3 has 15 residues. Trimming cost V 9 bases and J 0 bases, with 13 bases left between them. The germline CDR1 and CDR2 sequences are KGHDR and SFDVKD. CDR3 sequence (DNA): TGTGCCACCGGTCCTGGCTCACCGAACACCGGGGAGCTGTTTTTT. Encoded protein: CATGPGSPNTGELFF.

The genes are TRBV7-9 and TRBJ2-3; D might be TRBD2 (5 bases). CDR3 length: 14 residues. Germline CDR1 is SEHNR and CDR2 is FQNEAQ (reference sequence). The V gene lost 1 base and the J gene lost 6 bases, with 11 bases spanning the gap. The CDR3 region is CASSLGTDLDTQYF. Written as DNA, the CDR3 is TGTGCCAGCAGCTTAGGGACTGATTTGGATACGCAGTATTTT.

The sample holds many counts of this clonotype. This chain joins TRBV20-1 and TRBJ2-3; D might be TRBD1 or TRBD2, each matching 6 bases. Germline V gene sequence: CDR1 DFQATT, CDR2 SNEGSKA (reference sequence). The V end lost 5 bases, the J end lost 6 bases, and 15 bases lay between the germline ends. This CDR3 contains 13 residues. CDR3 DNA: TGCAGTGCTGCTACAGGGACTTTCGATACGCAGTATTTT. As protein: CSAATGTFDTQYF.

This clonotype was recorded at least ten times. This chain links TRBV19 with TRBJ2-6, with TRBD1 as a possible D gene (6 bases). Germline V gene lookup returns CDR1 LNHDA and CDR2 SQIVND (reference sequence). The CDR3 covers 17 residues. V was trimmed by 9 bases and J by 0 bases, leaving 18 bases between them. The DNA for the CDR3 is TGTGCCAGCCACACGACAGGTGTCCCCTCTGGGGCCAACGTCCTGACTTTC. This gives the protein CASHTTGVPSGANVLTF.

This clonotype was seen more than once but under ten times. The genes are TRBV20-1 and TRBJ2-1, with 9 bases identical to TRBD2. This CDR3 contains 14 residues. Germline V gene data show CDR1 as DFQATT and CDR2 as SNEGSKA (reference sequence). V trimming: 5 bases; J trimming: 4 bases; junction bases outside the gene matches: 6. In DNA, the CDR3 is TGCAGTGCTCGGGCGGGGGGGCCTTACAATGAGCAGTTCTTC. Protein product: CSARAGGPYNEQFF.

This clonotype was found many times. The chain employs TRBV7-8 and TRBJ2-7; TRBD1 agrees at 10 bases. V trimming: 1 base; J trimming: 4 bases; junction bases outside the gene matches: 7. Germline CDR1 SGHVS, CDR2 FQNEAQ. There are 16 residues in the CDR3. Written as DNA, the CDR3 is TGTGCCAGCAGCTTAGATCAGGGGACAGGGGCATACGAGCAGTACTTC. Residues: CASSLDQGTGAYEQYF.

This clonotype was seen at least ten times. The genes are TRBV25-1 and TRBJ2-1; 8 bases line up with TRBD2. The CDR3 sequence is 14 residues long. Germline-derived CDR1 and CDR2 are MGHDK and SYGVNS. Trimming at V came to 4 bases and at J to 8 bases, leaving 7 bases not matched to a gene. This chain's CDR3 is CASSASGSSYEQFF. The CDR3 DNA sequence: TGTGCCAGCAGTGCGAGCGGGAGTAGTTATGAGCAGTTCTTC.